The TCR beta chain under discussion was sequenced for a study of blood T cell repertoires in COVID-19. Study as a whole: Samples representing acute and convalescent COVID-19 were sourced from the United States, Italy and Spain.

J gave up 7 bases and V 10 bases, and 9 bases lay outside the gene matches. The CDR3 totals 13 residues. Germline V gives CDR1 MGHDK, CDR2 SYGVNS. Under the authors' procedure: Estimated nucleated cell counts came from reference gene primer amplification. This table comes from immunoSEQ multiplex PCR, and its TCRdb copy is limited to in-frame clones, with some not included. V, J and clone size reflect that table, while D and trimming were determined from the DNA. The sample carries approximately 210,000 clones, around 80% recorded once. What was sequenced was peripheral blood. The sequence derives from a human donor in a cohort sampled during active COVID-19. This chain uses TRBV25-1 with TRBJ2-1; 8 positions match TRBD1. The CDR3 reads CATMRQGRNEQFF. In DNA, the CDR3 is TGTGCCACCATGCGACAGGGGCGGAATGAGCAGTTCTTC.